The clone carrying this T cell receptor beta chain was picked up one time. Its antigen remains unidentified. Within the sample, other DNA sequences also encode this same CDR3. In the naive CD8 group, cells lacked CD45RO and were positively selected for CCR7, so terminally differentiated effector memory CD45RA+ cells were left out. This specimen belongs to a study of shared clonotypes between healthy human individuals. Authors' processing steps: Junction-only sequences without quality scores were provided by ImmunoSEQ, so filtering was different. Repertoires were generated with immunoSEQ multiplex PCR, while TCRdb's copy carries only in-frame clones and drops some. V and J calls and clone size are those listed in that table; D and trimming were worked out from the DNA. The sample yields 2 million or so clones, about 95% seen once. Broader study findings: Memory subsets generally showed lower estimated richness than naive subsets.

CDR3 length equals 12 residues. CDR1 is LNHDA and CDR2 is SQIVND in the germline V gene (reference sequence). Between the trimmed V and J ends, which lost 6 bases and 0 bases, there was a span of 6 bases. This chain links TRBV19 with TRBJ2-7; D not resolved. The receptor was derived from a man younger than 35 in good health. Sequenced material: naive CD8+ T cells sorted from blood. CDR3 in amino acids: CASSPGSYEQYF. The CDR3 bases are TGTGCCAGTAGCCCCGGCTCCTACGAGCAGTACTTC.